This T cell receptor (beta chain) was documented in a study of blood T cell repertoires in COVID-19. In the study overall: Whether acute or convalescent, the COVID-19 samples came from the United States, Italy and Spain. PBMCs, B-cell-depleted T cells, or T cells provided the cDNA or gDNA that made up the material.

This CDR3 spans 14 amino acids. V was shortened by 1 base and J by 3 bases, with 10 bases between the two germline ends. CDR1 is LGHDT, CDR2 YNNKEL, per germline (reference sequence). As processed by the authors: Amplification of reference gene primers was used by the study to estimate nucleated cell counts. Produced via immunoSEQ multiplex PCR; TCRdb's table is partial and in-frame only. V, J and clone size reflect that table, while D and trimming were determined from the DNA. This table has over 120,000 clones, about 80% appearing once. The rearrangement joins TRBV3-1 (or the pseudogene TRBV3-2) to TRBJ2-7; D not certain. The sample comprised peripheral blood. The sequence was obtained from an older woman with acute or convalescent COVID-19. CDR3 sequence: CASSQALTYYEQYF. CDR3 coding DNA: TGTGCCAGCAGCCAAGCCCTCACATACTACGAGCAGTACTTC.